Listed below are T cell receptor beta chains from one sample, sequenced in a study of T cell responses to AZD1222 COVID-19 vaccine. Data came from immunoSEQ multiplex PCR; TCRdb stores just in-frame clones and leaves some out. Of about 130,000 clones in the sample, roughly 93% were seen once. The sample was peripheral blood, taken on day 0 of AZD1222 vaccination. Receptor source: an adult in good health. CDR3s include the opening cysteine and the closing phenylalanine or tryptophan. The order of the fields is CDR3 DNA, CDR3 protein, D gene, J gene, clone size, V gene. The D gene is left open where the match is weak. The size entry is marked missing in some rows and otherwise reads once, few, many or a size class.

TGTGCCAGCAGCTCACAAACAGGGAGGACTGAAGCTTTCTTT	CASSSQTGRTEAFF	-	TRBJ1-1	-	TRBV7-2
TGTGCCAGCAGCCCAGTTATTAGCAATCAGCCCCAGCATTTT	CASSPVISNQPQHF	-	TRBJ1-5	-	TRBV7-2
TGTGCCAGCAGTTTATCTGGGCTCACCATATATTTT	CASSLSGLTIYF	-	TRBJ1-3	-	TRBV28
TGTGCCAGCAGTTTTAACGGAAACTATGGCTACACCTTC	CASSFNGNYGYTF	-	TRBJ1-2	-	TRBV12-3/TRBV12-4
TGTGCCAGCAGCTTAACAGGGTCAGCTTCCTACGAGCAGTACTTC	CASSLTGSASYEQYF	-	TRBJ2-7	-	TRBV9
TGTGCCAGCAGCCAAGATGCCAGGGGGGGCACCGGGGAGCTGTTTTTT	CASSQDARGGTGELFF	-	TRBJ2-2	-	TRBV4-2
TGTGCCATCAGTGAGACGACAGGGGATGGCTACACCTTC	CAISETTGDGYTF	TRBD1	TRBJ1-2	-	TRBV10-3
TGTGCCAGCAGCGTAGACCCAGGGAGCTCCTACGAGCAGTACTTC	CASSVDPGSSYEQYF	-	TRBJ2-7	-	TRBV9
TGTGCCAGCAGCCAAGAGGTGGGAGAAAAACTGTTTTTT	CASSQEVGEKLFF	-	TRBJ1-4	-	TRBV4-2
TGTGCCAGCAGCTTAGGACTAGCCAAAAACATTCAGTACTTC	CASSLGLAKNIQYF	-	TRBJ2-4	-	TRBV7-9
TGTGCCAGCAGCCGACAGGGTGGTGTGGACGAGCAGTACTTC	CASSRQGGVDEQYF	TRBD1	TRBJ2-7	-	TRBV7-9
TGTGCCATCAGCCAGGACAGGGTGGGAAACACCATATATTTT	CAISQDRVGNTIYF	TRBD1	TRBJ1-3	-	TRBV10-3
TGTGCCACCAGCAGGGGACAGGGTGCGGATTTAGCTTTCTTT	CATSRGQGADLAFF	TRBD1	TRBJ1-1	-	TRBV15
TGTGCCAGCAGCACAGGGGGGATCAATCAGCCCCAGCATTTT	CASSTGGINQPQHF	TRBD1	TRBJ1-5	-	TRBV7-9
TGCGCCAGCAATGGGGGGAGCTCCTACAATGAGCAGTTCTTC	CASNGGSSYNEQFF	-	TRBJ2-1	-	TRBV5-1
TGCGCCAGCAGCCCTCTACAGGTCACTGGAAACACCATATATTTT	CASSPLQVTGNTIYF	-	TRBJ1-3	-	TRBV5-1
TGCGCCAGCAGCCGATTACAGGGGGCGGCCCAAGAGACCCAGTACTTC	CASSRLQGAAQETQYF	TRBD1	TRBJ2-5	-	TRBV5-1
TGTGCCAGCAGCGTAACTCTAGCGCCTGCGGGCACAGATACGCAGTATTTT	CASSVTLAPAGTDTQYF	-	TRBJ2-3	once	TRBV9
TGTGCCAGCAGGTCGTTAGGGGGCTACGATGAAAAACTGTTTTTT	CASRSLGGYDEKLFF	TRBD1	TRBJ1-4	-	TRBV6-5
TGTGCCAGCAGCTTAATTGCTAGCGGCGGAGAGACCCAGTACTTC	CASSLIASGGETQYF	TRBD2	TRBJ2-5	-	TRBV11-2
TGTGCCAGTAGTAGGCAGGGTTATGGCTACACCTTC	CASSRQGYGYTF	-	TRBJ1-2	-	TRBV19
TGTGCCAGCAGTTCGACTAGCGGGGTTAGCACAGATACGCAGTATTTT	CASSSTSGVSTDTQYF	TRBD2	TRBJ2-3	-	TRBV28
TGCGCCAGCAGCATTGGACAGGACATGGAAAAACTGTTTTTT	CASSIGQDMEKLFF	TRBD1	TRBJ1-4	-	TRBV5-1
TGTGCCAGCAGTCACGGGAGCAGCGGGAGGGTGTACCAAGAGACCCAGTACTTC	CASSHGSSGRVYQETQYF	TRBD2	TRBJ2-5	-	TRBV6-6
TGTGCCAGCGTAGGAGATGAGCAGTTCTTC	CASVGDEQFF	-	TRBJ2-1	-	TRBV7-8
TGTGCCAGCAGTGAAGTGGTTAGCGGGAGAGGGACCGGGGAGCTGTTTTTT	CASSEVVSGRGTGELFF	TRBD2	TRBJ2-2	-	TRBV6-1
TGTGCCAGCAGCCAAACAGGGGGCGTAGATACGCAGTATTTT	CASSQTGGVDTQYF	TRBD1	TRBJ2-3	-	TRBV3-1/TRBV3-2
TGTGCCAGCAGTTACCAACGGCAGGGGGGTTATCAGCCCCAGCATTTT	CASSYQRQGGYQPQHF	TRBD1	TRBJ1-5	-	TRBV6-2/TRBV6-3
TGTGCCTGGGGGGGAAGGGTTTTCAACTATGGCTACACCTTC	CAWGGRVFNYGYTF	-	TRBJ1-2	-	TRBV30
TGTGCCAGCGGGGAAAGCGGGAGTAAAACCGGGGAGCTGTTTTTT	CASGESGSKTGELFF	TRBD2	TRBJ2-2	-	TRBV9
TGTGCCAGCAGCCCCTGGAGGGAGCGAGAGCAGTACTTC	CASSPWREREQYF	-	TRBJ2-7	-	TRBV12-3/TRBV12-4
TGTGCCAGCAGCTCAACCTCGGCCCGGCTGAAAGTAGACGAGCAGTACTTC	CASSSTSARLKVDEQYF	-	TRBJ2-7	few	TRBV7-9
TGTGCCAGCAGCTCTAGGGGTGTGGGAGGTGAAAAACTGTTTTTT	CASSSRGVGGEKLFF	-	TRBJ1-4	many	TRBV5-6
TGTGCCAGCAGTCAATCCGGGGGCAGTCCCACCGGGGAGCTGTTTTTT	CASSQSGGSPTGELFF	-	TRBJ2-2	-	TRBV7-3
TGTGCCAGCAGCCAAGAAGGGGGGTATCAGCCCCAGCATTTT	CASSQEGGYQPQHF	-	TRBJ1-5	-	TRBV4-2
TGTGCCAGCAGCTTAGGGCTAGCGGGTATCACCGGGGAGCTGTTTTTT	CASSLGLAGITGELFF	TRBD2	TRBJ2-2	-	TRBV11-3
TGTGCCAGCAGTCTAGACCCGGGAGGGAACACTGAAGCTTTCTTT	CASSLDPGGNTEAFF	-	TRBJ1-1	-	TRBV27
TGTGCCAGCAGTCGAGGGGTGAACACTGAAGCTTTCTTT	CASSRGVNTEAFF	-	TRBJ1-1	-	TRBV6-5
TGTGCCAGCACCCCCGTCGGGGGCTACAATGAGCAGTTCTTC	CASTPVGGYNEQFF	-	TRBJ2-1	-	TRBV27
TGTGCCAGCAGTCTAAGCTCCTACGAGCAGTACTTC	CASSLSSYEQYF	-	TRBJ2-7	-	TRBV28
TGTGCCACCAGTGACCAGTCTCGGGGCTACACCTTC	CATSDQSRGYTF	-	TRBJ1-2	-	TRBV24-1